Shown below are 29 T cell receptor beta chains from a single sample sequenced in a study of response to subunit inactivated influenza vaccine. TCRdb re-derived calls from the RT-PCR reads in MiXCR, one entry per CDR3 protein. The sample has hundreds of thousands of distinct CDR3 sequences, 12% to 15% seen once. The sample here was PBMCs from blood, taken 14 to 15 days before vaccination. These receptors all come from a man in his fifties who received an inactivated influenza vaccine.

This clonotype was detected ten times or more. The V call is TRBV7-2, the J call TRBJ2-7; TRBD1 agrees at 10 bases. V was pared by 1 base and J by 4 bases, with 7 bases of the junction left unmatched. This CDR3 region has 16 residues. CDR1 and CDR2 from the germline V gene are SGHTA and FQGNSA. The chain's CDR3 is CASSLVGQGPIYEQYF. CDR3 DNA: TGTGCCAGCAGCTTAGTGGGACAGGGGCCGATTTACGAGCAGTACTTC.

This clonotype was counted a few times. The CDR3 here is CASSLGQGARTGELFF. CDR3 nucleotide sequence: TGTGCCAGCAGCTTAGGACAGGGGGCTCGGACCGGGGAGCTGTTTTTT. The V gene is TRBV7-2, the J gene TRBJ2-2; 10 positions match TRBD1. Germline-derived CDR1 and CDR2 are SGHTA and FQGNSA. V lost 1 base, J lost 5 bases, and 4 bases stayed unmatched. This CDR3 has 16 residues.

This clonotype has ten or more counts. The chain carries TRBV28 and TRBJ1-2; 9 positions match TRBD1. Trimming at V came to 3 bases and at J to 8 bases, leaving 16 bases not matched to a gene. This CDR3 region has 17 residues. The germline V gene has CDR1 MDHEN and CDR2 SYDVKM. The CDR3 DNA is TGTGCCAGCAGTTTCTCTTTCCGGGACAGGGCTTTACGGGGCTACACCTTC. This encodes CASSFSFRDRALRGYTF.

This clonotype was seen more than once but under ten times. J is TRBJ2-5 and V is TRBV3-1; no firm D call. The germline V gene has CDR1 LGHDT and CDR2 YNNKEL (reference sequence). This CDR3 region has 15 residues. V gave up 4 bases and J gave up 4 bases, with 16 bases separating them. DNA for the CDR3: TGTGCCAGCAGCCCCGGGTCGGTTGGGGTAGAGACCCAGTACTTC. It specifies CASSPGSVGVETQYF.

This clonotype has a handful of counts. The CDR3 coding sequence is TGTGCCAGCACCTTTAGTCGGGGGCACAATGAGCAGTTCTTC. It yields the protein CASTFSRGHNEQFF. V and J are TRBV12-3 or TRBV12-4 and TRBJ2-1; D may be TRBD1 or TRBD2 (6 bases each). The CDR3 length is 14 residues. V was cut by 7 bases and J by 5 bases, with 15 bases left in between.

This clonotype was seen a few times. The rearrangement links TRBV12-3 or TRBV12-4 to TRBJ2-7; 7 bases align to TRBD2. With V trimmed by 3 bases and J by 2 bases, 4 bases remained unmatched. The CDR3 sequence is 14 residues long. Written as DNA, the CDR3 is TGTGCCAGCAGTTTTGGGAGGGCGGCCTACGAGCAGTACTTC. Amino acid sequence: CASSFGRAAYEQYF.

This clonotype was counted only a few times. V is TRBV20-1 and J is TRBJ2-1; 8 bases are a match to TRBD2. The germline V gene has CDR1 DFQATT and CDR2 SNEGSKA (reference sequence). Germline trimming cut 3 bases from V and 0 bases from J; bases unmatched to any gene: 10. The CDR3 has 17 residues. This CDR3 reads CSASTSGGHSSYNEQFF. The CDR3 region has the DNA TGCAGTGCTAGCACCAGCGGGGGCCACAGCTCCTACAATGAGCAGTTCTTC.

Points on this clonotype: A much bigger clone sits one base away, suggesting this may be a read error. V and J are TRBV28 and TRBJ2-2; TRBD2 matches 8 bases. Germline values: CDR1 MDHEN, CDR2 SYDVKM. This CDR3 has 14 residues. CDR3 DNA sequence: TGTGCCAGCAGTGGAACGGGAGGGACCGGGGTGCTGTTTTTT. It is translated as CASSGTGGTGVLFF.

The genes are TRBV30 and TRBJ2-2; no firm D call. The V and J ends lost 0 bases and 3 bases respectively, with 11 bases between them. This CDR3 has 15 residues. Germline values: CDR1 GTSNPN, CDR2 SVGIG (reference sequence). The CDR3 spells CAWSVPRVYTGELFF. The CDR3 coding sequence is TGTGCCTGGAGTGTACCTCGGGTGTACACCGGGGAGCTGTTTTTT.

This chain links TRBV19 with TRBJ2-2, with 11 bases that match TRBD1. There are 14 residues in the CDR3. J lost 4 bases, V lost 9 bases, and 4 bases had no gene match. Germline V gene data show CDR1 as LNHDA and CDR2 as SQIVND (reference sequence). CDR3: CASAGTGGTGELFF. The DNA of the CDR3 is TGTGCCAGCGCCGGGACAGGGGGCACCGGGGAGCTGTTTTTT.

This clonotype has a handful of counts. This sequence joins TRBV7-9 and TRBJ2-7; D may be TRBD2 (6 bases). The CDR3 is 13 residues long. Trimming stripped 3 bases from V and 7 bases from J, with 13 bases between. The V gene's germline CDR1 is SEHNR and CDR2 FQNEAQ (reference sequence). Here the CDR3 reads CASSFTGSREQYF. The CDR3 DNA follows: TGTGCCAGCAGCTTTACCGGGAGCCGGGAGCAGTACTTC.

The table lists this clonotype with a few counts. This CDR3 reads CSAKLFTEAFF. In DNA form, the CDR3 reads TGCAGTGCTAAGCTTTTTACTGAAGCTTTCTTT. The genes are TRBV20-1 and TRBJ1-1; unclear D gene. Trimming cost V 4 bases and J 5 bases, with 8 bases left between them. Germline values: CDR1 DFQATT, CDR2 SNEGSKA (reference sequence). This CDR3 comprises 11 residues.

J is TRBJ2-7 and V is TRBV7-9; D is unresolved. The CDR3 contains 11 residues. Per germline, CDR1 SEHNR and CDR2 FQNEAQ (reference sequence). The V end was cut by 7 bases, the J end by 6 bases, with 10 bases between. CDR3 DNA: TGTGCCAGCACCCCGGTTGTCGAGCAGTACTTC. This sequence encodes CASTPVVEQYF.

This clonotype showed up just a few times. This chain joins TRBV4-2 and TRBJ2-5; D might be TRBD2 (6 bases). CDR3 length: 14 residues. V was cut by 1 base and J by 1 base, with 7 bases left in between. Germline V gives CDR1 LGHNA, CDR2 YNFKEQ. The DNA for the CDR3 is TGTGCCAGCAGCCAAGGGGGGGTCCAAGAGACCCAGTACTTC. This gives the protein CASSQGGVQETQYF.

This clonotype was observed a handful of times. The chain recombines TRBV24-1 with TRBJ2-2; 8 bases are shared with TRBD2. Germline V gene lookup returns CDR1 KGHDR and CDR2 SFDVKD. The CDR3 covers 16 residues. The J segment lost 0 bases and the V segment lost 5 bases, leaving 4 bases of the junction unmatched. CDR3 loop: CATSATGLANTGELFF. As DNA, the CDR3 is TGTGCCACCAGTGCGACGGGACTAGCGAACACCGGGGAGCTGTTTTTT.

The rearrangement joins TRBV18 to TRBJ2-1; D is ambiguous. The CDR3 covers 13 residues. CDR1 is KGHSH, CDR2 LQKENI, per germline. V gave up 0 bases and J gave up 6 bases, with 6 bases separating them. CDR3 region: CASSPPVGNEQFF. In DNA, the CDR3 is TGTGCCAGCTCACCACCGGTGGGCAATGAGCAGTTCTTC.

The V and J genes are TRBV2 and TRBJ2-3, with 9 bases identical to TRBD1. With V trimmed by 6 bases and J by 1 base, 8 bases remained unmatched. This CDR3 has 16 residues. Germline V gene data show CDR1 as SNHLY and CDR2 as FYNNEI. CDR3 in amino acids: CASRAGRDRGTDTQYF. The CDR3 bases are TGTGCCAGCAGGGCTGGAAGGGACAGGGGCACAGATACGCAGTATTTT.

This clonotype has only a few counts. The V call is TRBV5-1, the J call TRBJ1-3; D remains unclear. Germline V gene data show CDR1 as SGHRS and CDR2 as YFSETQ. The germline V and J ends were trimmed by 6 bases and 0 bases, with 10 bases remaining between them. The CDR3 covers 14 residues. Here the CDR3 reads CASMAESSGNTIYF. The CDR3 DNA follows: TGCGCCAGCATGGCCGAGAGCTCTGGAAACACCATATATTTT.

The chain couples TRBV27 to TRBJ2-7, with TRBD2 as a possible D gene (5 bases). The V gene lost 8 bases and the J gene lost 3 bases, with 11 bases spanning the gap. The length of the CDR3 is 12 residues. Germline V lookup: CDR1 MNHEY, CDR2 SMNVEV (reference sequence). The CDR3 DNA sequence: TGTGCCAGCGGACGGGGAGACTACGAGCAGTACTTC. Protein product: CASGRGDYEQYF.

This clonotype was counted only a few times. The genes are TRBV20-1 and TRBJ1-5; TRBD1 is a possible D gene (5 bases). CDR3 length equals 13 residues. Looked up from germline, CDR1 is DFQATT and CDR2 is SNEGSKA (reference sequence). With 3 bases removed from V and 6 bases from J, the gap between germline ends came to 12 bases. The CDR3 loop is CSASPGFAQPQHF. CDR3 sequence (DNA): TGCAGTGCTAGCCCAGGGTTTGCTCAGCCCCAGCATTTT.

On this clonotype: Compared with germline, one end of the junction differs, possibly owing to a read error. The rearrangement joins TRBV3-1 to TRBJ2-6; TRBD1 matches 8 bases. Germline loops: CDR1 LGHDT, CDR2 YNNKEL (reference sequence). The CDR3 consists of 18 residues. CDR3 protein: CASTQDRGSPSGANVLTF. CDR3 in DNA: TGTGCCAGCACCCAAGACAGGGGCTCCCCCTCTGGGGCCAACGTCCTGACTTTC.

Notes on this clonotype: This clone may be a read error of a much larger clone one base away. The chain has TRBV12-3 or TRBV12-4 and TRBJ2-7, with D unresolved. The DNA end lines up better with TRBJ2-1; the J call may be wrong. The CDR3 runs 14 residues. This CDR3 is CASSFVRSSYEQFF. CDR3 bases: TGTGCCAGCAGTTTTGTAAGGAGCTCCTACGAGCAGTTCTTC.

This clonotype has a handful of counts. The genes are TRBV24-1 and TRBJ2-3, with 7 nucleotides matching TRBD2. Unmatched junction bases numbered 8, after V lost 7 bases and J lost 2 bases. The CDR3 runs to 15 residues. Germline-derived CDR1 and CDR2 are KGHDR and SFDVKD. Here the CDR3 reads CATRAGALSTDTQYF. DNA for the CDR3: TGTGCCACCAGGGCGGGAGCTTTGTCCACAGATACGCAGTATTTT.

The chain has TRBV14 and TRBJ2-1, with 7 nucleotides matching TRBD2. J was trimmed by 9 bases and V by 5 bases; bases with no gene match: 7. Per the germline V gene, CDR1 is SGHDN and CDR2 is FVKESK. The CDR3 extends over 13 amino acids. CDR3: CASSIRLATEQFF. The CDR3 nucleotides are TGTGCCAGCAGCATCCGACTAGCTACTGAGCAGTTCTTC.

The chain employs TRBV13 and TRBJ2-2, with TRBD2 identical over 9 bases. Germline values: CDR1 PRHDT, CDR2 FYEKMQ (reference sequence). This CDR3 has 19 amino acids. J gave up 5 bases and V 2 bases, and 15 bases lay outside the gene matches. The CDR3 is CASSLTLWREGLRTGELFF. CDR3 in DNA: TGTGCCAGCAGCTTAACCCTTTGGCGGGAGGGCCTGAGGACCGGGGAGCTGTTTTTT.

This clonotype was observed a few times. Its ends do not fully match the called genes, so a read error is possible. This chain uses TRBV6-2 or TRBV6-3 with TRBJ2-7, with D maybe TRBD2 (7 bases). Germline lookup yields CDR1 MNHEY and CDR2 SVGEGT. The CDR3 runs to 11 residues. The DNA of the CDR3 is TGTGCCAGACTCCCTCCGGGGAGGGGGGTCTTC. Translation: CARLPPGRGVF.

This chain joins TRBV5-1 and TRBJ2-3; 14 nucleotides match TRBD2. J gave up 4 bases and V 4 bases, and 8 bases lay outside the gene matches. Germline-derived CDR1 and CDR2 are SGHRS and YFSETQ. There are 17 residues in the CDR3. Here the CDR3 DNA reads TGCGCCAGCAGCATGGAGGGGACTAGCGGGAGCTCAGATACGCAGTATTTT. Translating it yields CASSMEGTSGSSDTQYF.

The gene calls are TRBV15 and TRBJ2-3; D is possibly TRBD1 (6 bases). The CDR3 consists of 14 residues. V lost 5 bases to trimming and J lost 3 bases, with 12 bases between them. Germline lookup yields CDR1 LNHNV and CDR2 YYDKDF (reference sequence). CDR3 DNA: TGTGCCACCAGCGAAGAAAGGGGGACAGATACGCAGTATTTT. The encoded protein is CATSEERGTDTQYF.

The chain combines TRBV29-1 with TRBJ2-7; 10 bases fit TRBD2. Germline V CDR1 and CDR2: SQVTM, ANQGSEA. The CDR3 loop spans 14 amino acids. With V trimmed by 3 bases and J by 2 bases, 4 bases remained unmatched. This CDR3 reads CSVEASGGPYEQYF. The CDR3, as DNA: TGCAGCGTTGAGGCTAGCGGGGGCCCCTACGAGCAGTACTTC.